This is a list of T cell receptor beta chains from one sample in a study of shared clonotypes between healthy human individuals. Produced via immunoSEQ multiplex PCR; TCRdb's table is partial and in-frame only. The repertoire includes over a million clones, about four fifths of them detected once, and 0.5% to 0.65% sits in the top ten. The source material was memory CD4+ T cells from PBMCs. Receptors were obtained from a man younger than 30 in good health. Some clones in this sample may be carry-over from other donors' samples. The CDR3 runs from the conserved cysteine through the conserved F or W. A D gene is named only where the DNA matches it firmly. Size is stated for part of the rows, as once, few or many counts, or as a class when the clone is expanded.

clone_size j_call d_call v_call cdr3_length cdr3_aa cdr3_nt
. TRBJ2-5 TRBD1 TRBV2 13 CASNGQGQETQYF TGTGCCAGCAATGGACAGGGCCAAGAGACCCAGTACTTC
. TRBJ1-1 . TRBV20-1 10 CSAPYTEAFF TGCAGTGCTCCCTACACTGAAGCTTTCTTT
. TRBJ2-7 . TRBV27 14 CASRGGLTGHGQYF TGTGCCAGCAGGGGGGGACTGACTGGACACGGGCAGTACTTC
. TRBJ1-1 TRBD1 TRBV5-4 16 CASTPRGQGARTEAFF TGTGCCAGCACCCCAAGGGGACAGGGGGCTCGGACTGAAGCTTTCTTT
. TRBJ2-5 . TRBV28 12 CASNSGRETQYF TGTGCCAGTAATTCGGGGAGGGAGACCCAGTACTTC
. TRBJ2-2 . TRBV11-2 14 CASSSPRRTGELFF TGTGCCAGCAGCTCCCCGCGGAGAACCGGGGAGCTGTTTTTT
. TRBJ1-3 . TRBV9 17 CASSVDPTEISGNTIYF TGTGCCAGCAGCGTAGACCCCACAGAAATCTCTGGAAACACCATATATTTT
. TRBJ2-1 TRBD2 TRBV5-1 16 CASSFPGTSGYNEQFF TGCGCCAGCAGCTTTCCCGGGACTAGCGGCTACAATGAGCAGTTCTTC
many TRBJ1-2 . TRBV19 14 CASTERQRGYGYTF TGTGCCAGTACAGAGAGACAGCGCGGCTATGGCTACACCTTC
. TRBJ2-5 TRBD2 TRBV5-1 15 CASSLRAGGVETQYF TGCGCCAGCAGCTTGAGAGCGGGAGGAGTGGAGACCCAGTACTTC
. TRBJ2-2 . TRBV7-9 14 CASSSITRTGELFF TGTGCCAGCAGCTCGATAACAAGGACCGGGGAGCTGTTTTTT
. TRBJ1-2 TRBD1 TRBV11-1 16 CASSSLRDRVNYGYTF TGTGCCAGCAGCTCCCTCCGGGACAGAGTTAACTATGGCTACACCTTC
. TRBJ2-5 . TRBV6-6 15 CASEFLKGIQETQYF TGTGCCAGCGAGTTTTTGAAGGGGATACAAGAGACCCAGTACTTC
. TRBJ1-2 . TRBV7-2 15 CASSPGGGGPYGYTF TGTGCCAGCAGCCCCGGGGGGGGTGGGCCCTATGGCTACACCTTC
few TRBJ1-1 TRBD1 TRBV6-1 13 CASIQGVSTEAFF TGTGCCAGCATTCAGGGGGTGAGCACTGAAGCTTTCTTT
. TRBJ1-4 . TRBV2 16 CASRGALGGTNEKLFF TGTGCCAGCAGAGGAGCCCTAGGTGGGACTAATGAAAAACTGTTTTTT
. TRBJ1-2 . TRBV6-5 15 CASSRDRRPNYGYTF TGTGCCAGCAGTAGAGACAGGCGCCCTAACTATGGCTACACCTTC
many TRBJ1-4 . TRBV9 15 CASSGQGSPNEKLFF TGTGCCAGCAGCGGCCAGGGGTCCCCTAATGAAAAACTGTTTTTT
. TRBJ2-2 . TRBV5-1 17 CASSYDPQSPGTGELFF TGCGCCAGCAGCTATGACCCACAGAGCCCGGGCACCGGGGAGCTGTTTTTT
. TRBJ2-1 TRBD1 TRBV5-1 16 CASSQVPGQGGEEQFF TGCGCCAGCAGCCAAGTCCCGGGACAGGGGGGTGAGGAGCAGTTCTTC
. TRBJ1-2 TRBD1 TRBV28 13 CASRLQGAFGYTF TGTGCCAGCAGATTACAGGGGGCTTTCGGCTACACCTTC
once TRBJ2-1 TRBD1 TRBV7-9 14 CASSNRDRVGEQFF TGTGCCAGCAGCAACCGGGACAGGGTTGGTGAGCAGTTCTTC
. TRBJ1-4 TRBD1 TRBV9 15 CASSVDQTGEEKLFF TGTGCCAGCAGCGTAGATCAGACAGGGGAAGAAAAACTGTTTTTT
. TRBJ2-7 . TRBV30 13 CAWSSGRSYEQYF TGTGCCTGGAGTTCGGGCAGATCCTACGAGCAGTACTTC
many TRBJ1-1 . TRBV7-2 13 CASSLVGGAEAFF TGTGCCAGCAGCTTAGTCGGCGGGGCTGAAGCTTTCTTT
. TRBJ2-1 TRBD1 TRBV28 15 CASSIPGQGWNEQFF TGTGCCAGCAGTATCCCGGGACAGGGTTGGAATGAGCAGTTCTTC
. TRBJ2-3 TRBD1 TRBV13 17 CASSENGTGVGTDTQYF TGTGCCAGCAGCGAAAACGGGACAGGGGTAGGCACAGATACGCAGTATTTT
. TRBJ2-7 TRBD1 TRBV7-2 15 CASSSTTTGTYEQYF TGTGCCAGCAGCTCGACGACGACAGGGACCTACGAGCAGTACTTC
. TRBJ2-2 . TRBV28 16 CASQAGQWGASGELFF TGTGCCAGCCAAGCTGGACAGTGGGGGGCCTCAGGGGAGCTGTTTTTT
. TRBJ2-3 . TRBV30 14 CAWSLLGGTDTQYF TGTGCCTGGAGTTTACTAGGCGGCACAGATACGCAGTATTTT
. TRBJ1-1 TRBD1 TRBV5-1 15 CASSFGTGANTEAFF TGCGCCAGCAGCTTCGGGACAGGAGCTAACACTGAAGCTTTCTTT
. TRBJ1-4 . TRBV6-5 14 CASKSGPTNEKLFF TGTGCCAGCAAATCGGGACCGACTAATGAAAAACTGTTTTTT
. TRBJ2-1 TRBD2 TRBV6-6 11 CASRETSAEFF TGTGCCAGCAGGGAAACTAGCGCGGAGTTCTTC
. TRBJ2-6 TRBD1 TRBV4-1 18 CASSHPADRDSGANVLTF TGCGCCAGCAGCCACCCAGCGGACAGGGACTCTGGGGCCAACGTCCTGACTTTC
. TRBJ1-2 TRBD1 TRBV7-8 14 CASSPGQGPDGYTF TGTGCCAGCAGCCCGGGACAGGGGCCCGATGGCTACACCTTC
. TRBJ2-2 TRBD1 TRBV27 15 CASSLGTVNTGELFF TGTGCCAGCAGCCTCGGGACAGTGAACACCGGGGAGCTGTTTTTT
. TRBJ2-1 . TRBV5-4 14 CASSSSWLPNEQFF TGTGCCAGCAGCTCCTCGTGGCTCCCCAATGAGCAGTTCTTC
. TRBJ2-2 . TRBV28 16 CASSSPDSGATGELFF TGTGCCAGCAGTTCTCCGGACTCCGGTGCCACCGGGGAGCTGTTTTTT
. TRBJ2-3 TRBD2 TRBV4-2 16 CASSQAERENTDTQYF TGTGCCAGCAGCCAAGCCGAGCGGGAGAACACAGATACGCAGTATTTT
. TRBJ1-1 . TRBV29-1 14 CSVPDGPRGTEAFF TGCAGCGTCCCGGACGGGCCCCGGGGCACTGAAGCTTTCTTT